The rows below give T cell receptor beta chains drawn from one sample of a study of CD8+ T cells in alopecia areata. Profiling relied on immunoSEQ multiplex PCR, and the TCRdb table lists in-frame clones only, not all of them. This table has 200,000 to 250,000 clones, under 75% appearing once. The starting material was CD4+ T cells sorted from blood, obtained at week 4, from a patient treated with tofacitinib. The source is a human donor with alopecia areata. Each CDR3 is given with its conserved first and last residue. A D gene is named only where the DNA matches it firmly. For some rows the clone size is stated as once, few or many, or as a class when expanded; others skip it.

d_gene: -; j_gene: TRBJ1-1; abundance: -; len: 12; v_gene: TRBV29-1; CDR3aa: CSVVQGNTEAFF; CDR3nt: TGCAGCGTAGTACAGGGGAACACTGAAGCTTTCTTT
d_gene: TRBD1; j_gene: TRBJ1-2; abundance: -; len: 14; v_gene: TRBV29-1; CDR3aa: CSVAPLDRANGYTF; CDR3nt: TGCAGCGTTGCCCCACTCGACAGGGCCAATGGCTACACCTTC
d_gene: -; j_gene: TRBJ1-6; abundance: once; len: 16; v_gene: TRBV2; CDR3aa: CASRSTGAGRNSPLHF; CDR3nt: TGTGCCAGCAGGTCAACAGGAGCCGGGCGTAATTCACCCCTCCACTTT
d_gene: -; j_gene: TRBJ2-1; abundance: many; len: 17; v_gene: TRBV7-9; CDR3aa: CASSQGGGRRRHNEQFF; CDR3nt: TGTGCCAGCAGCCAGGGGGGTGGGCGGAGGAGACACAATGAGCAGTTCTTC
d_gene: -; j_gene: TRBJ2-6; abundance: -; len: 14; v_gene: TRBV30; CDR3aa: CACPGVSGANVLTF; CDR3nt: TGTGCCTGCCCGGGGGTCTCTGGGGCCAACGTCCTGACTTTC
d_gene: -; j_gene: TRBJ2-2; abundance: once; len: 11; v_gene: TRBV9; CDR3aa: CASSGTGELFF; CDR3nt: TGTGCCAGCAGCGGGACCGGGGAGCTGTTTTTT
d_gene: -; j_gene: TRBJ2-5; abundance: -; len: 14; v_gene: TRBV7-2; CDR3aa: CASSLGSAKETQYF; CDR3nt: TGTGCCAGCAGCTTAGGTTCAGCTAAAGAGACCCAGTACTTC
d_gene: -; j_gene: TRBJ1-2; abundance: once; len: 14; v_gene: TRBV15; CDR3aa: CATSRDRQSTGYTF; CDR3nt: TGTGCCACCAGCAGAGATCGCCAGTCCACTGGCTACACCTTC
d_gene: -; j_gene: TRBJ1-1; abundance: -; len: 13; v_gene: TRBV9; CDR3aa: CASSVDTFPEAFF; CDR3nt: TGTGCCAGCAGCGTAGATACATTTCCTGAAGCTTTCTTT
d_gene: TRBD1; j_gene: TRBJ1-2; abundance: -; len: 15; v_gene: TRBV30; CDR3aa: CAWGEGKTGGSGYTF; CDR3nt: TGTGCCTGGGGCGAAGGGAAGACAGGGGGCTCTGGCTACACCTTC
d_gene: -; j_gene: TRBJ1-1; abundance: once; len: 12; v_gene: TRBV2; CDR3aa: CASRLENTEAFF; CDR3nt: TGTGCCAGCAGATTAGAGAACACTGAAGCTTTCTTT
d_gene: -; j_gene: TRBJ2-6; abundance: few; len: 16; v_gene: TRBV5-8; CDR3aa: CASSLPQGSGANVLTF; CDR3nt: TGTGCCAGCAGTCTTCCACAGGGATCTGGGGCCAACGTCCTGACTTTC
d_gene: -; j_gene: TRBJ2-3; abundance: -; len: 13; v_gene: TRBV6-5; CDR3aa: CASSEWGSDTQYF; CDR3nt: TGTGCCAGCAGTGAGTGGGGCTCGGATACGCAGTATTTT
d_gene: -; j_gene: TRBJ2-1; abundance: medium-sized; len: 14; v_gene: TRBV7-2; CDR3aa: CASSLVFGAGEQFF; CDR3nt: TGTGCCAGCAGCTTAGTGTTTGGCGCTGGTGAGCAGTTCTTC
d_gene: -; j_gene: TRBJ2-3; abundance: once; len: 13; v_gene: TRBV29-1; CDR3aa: CSVTGQYTDTQYF; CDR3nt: TGCAGCGTAACCGGACAGTACACAGATACGCAGTATTTT
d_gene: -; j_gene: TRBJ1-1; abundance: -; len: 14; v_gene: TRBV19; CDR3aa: CASSPGPWDTEAFF; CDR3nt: TGTGCCAGTAGTCCGGGCCCCTGGGACACTGAAGCTTTCTTT
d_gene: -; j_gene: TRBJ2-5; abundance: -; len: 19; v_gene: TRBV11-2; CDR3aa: CASSPPSRAIRALGETQYF; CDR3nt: TGTGCCAGCAGCCCACCATCTAGAGCGATCAGGGCCCTGGGGGAGACCCAGTACTTC
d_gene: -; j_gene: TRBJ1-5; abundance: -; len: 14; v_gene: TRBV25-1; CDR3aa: CASSEAGNNQPQHF; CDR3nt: TGTGCCAGCAGCGAGGCAGGGAACAATCAGCCCCAGCATTTT
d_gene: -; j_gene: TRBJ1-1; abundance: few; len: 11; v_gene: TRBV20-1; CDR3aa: CSARLTVETFF; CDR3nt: TGCAGTGCTAGACTGACTGTGGAGACTTTCTTT
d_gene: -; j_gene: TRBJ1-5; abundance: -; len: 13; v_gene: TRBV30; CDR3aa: CAWRAGRDQPQHF; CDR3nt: TGTGCCTGGAGAGCAGGGAGGGATCAGCCCCAGCATTTT
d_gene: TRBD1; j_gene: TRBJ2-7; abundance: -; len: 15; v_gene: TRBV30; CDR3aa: CAWSVQDRDGYEQYF; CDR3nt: TGTGCCTGGAGTGTACAAGACAGGGACGGCTACGAGCAGTACTTC
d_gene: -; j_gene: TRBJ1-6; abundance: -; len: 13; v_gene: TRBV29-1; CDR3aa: CSVEMGNNSPLHF; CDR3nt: TGCAGCGTTGAGATGGGGAATAATTCACCCCTCCACTTT
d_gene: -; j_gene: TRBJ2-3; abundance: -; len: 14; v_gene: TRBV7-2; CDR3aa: CASRPTIDTDTQYF; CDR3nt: TGTGCCAGCAGACCGACTATCGATACAGATACGCAGTATTTT
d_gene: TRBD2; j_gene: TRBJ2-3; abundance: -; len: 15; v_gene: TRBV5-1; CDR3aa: CASSLSTSGVDTQYF; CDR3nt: TGCGCCAGCAGCTTGAGCACTAGCGGGGTAGATACGCAGTATTTT
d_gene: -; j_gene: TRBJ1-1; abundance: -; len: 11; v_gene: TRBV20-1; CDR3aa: CSARGLNEAFF; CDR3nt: TGCAGTGCTAGAGGACTGAATGAAGCTTTCTTT
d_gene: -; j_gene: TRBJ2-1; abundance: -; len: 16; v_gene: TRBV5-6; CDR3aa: CASSLKSVSSYNEQFF; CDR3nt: TGTGCCAGCAGCTTGAAGAGCGTCAGCTCCTACAATGAGCAGTTCTTC
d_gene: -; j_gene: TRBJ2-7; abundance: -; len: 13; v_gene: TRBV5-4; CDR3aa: CASSLRGSYEQYF; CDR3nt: TGTGCCAGCAGCCTTCGCGGATCCTACGAGCAGTACTTC
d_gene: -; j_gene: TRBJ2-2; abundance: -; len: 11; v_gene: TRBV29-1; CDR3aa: CSVVDRGELFF; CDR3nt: TGCAGCGTTGTGGATCGCGGGGAGCTGTTTTTT
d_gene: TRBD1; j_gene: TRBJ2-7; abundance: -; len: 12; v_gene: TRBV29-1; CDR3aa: CSGGQGSYEQYF; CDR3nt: TGCAGCGGGGGACAGGGCTCCTACGAGCAGTACTTC
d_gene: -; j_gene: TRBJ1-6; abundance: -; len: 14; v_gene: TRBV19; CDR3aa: CASSIEGTNSPLHF; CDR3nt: TGTGCCAGTAGTATCGAGGGGACTAATTCACCCCTCCACTTT
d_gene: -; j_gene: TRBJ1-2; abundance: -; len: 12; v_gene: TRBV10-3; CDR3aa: CAIKAEGHRYTF; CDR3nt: TGTGCCATCAAGGCTGAAGGACATCGCTACACCTTC
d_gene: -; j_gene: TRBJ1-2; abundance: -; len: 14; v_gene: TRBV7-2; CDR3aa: CASSLAFRERGYTF; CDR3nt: TGTGCCAGCAGCTTAGCGTTCCGGGAACGGGGCTACACCTTC
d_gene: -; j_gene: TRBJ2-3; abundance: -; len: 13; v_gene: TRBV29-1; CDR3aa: CSTSGGVTDTQYF; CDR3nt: TGCAGCACCTCGGGGGGCGTCACAGATACGCAGTATTTT
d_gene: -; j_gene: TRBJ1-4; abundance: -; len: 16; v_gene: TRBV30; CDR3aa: CAWSLSTAATNEKLFF; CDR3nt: TGTGCCTGGAGCTTGAGTACCGCAGCAACTAATGAAAAACTGTTTTTT
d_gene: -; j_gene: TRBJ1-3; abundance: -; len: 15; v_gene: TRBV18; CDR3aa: CASSPGTGPGNTIYF; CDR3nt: TGTGCCAGCTCACCAGGGACCGGACCTGGAAACACCATATATTTT
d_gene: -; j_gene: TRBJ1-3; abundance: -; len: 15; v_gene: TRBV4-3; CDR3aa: CASSQDHLAGNTIYF; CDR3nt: TGCGCCAGCAGCCAAGATCACTTAGCTGGAAACACCATATATTTT
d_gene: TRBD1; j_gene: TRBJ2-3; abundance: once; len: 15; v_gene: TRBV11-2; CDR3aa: CASSSGTASTDTQYF; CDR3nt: TGTGCCAGCAGCTCGGGGACAGCTAGCACAGATACGCAGTATTTT
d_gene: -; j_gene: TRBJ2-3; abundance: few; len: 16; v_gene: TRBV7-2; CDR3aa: CASSLTGGGGTRTQYF; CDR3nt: TGTGCCAGCAGCTTGACAGGTGGTGGTGGGACACGAACGCAGTATTTT
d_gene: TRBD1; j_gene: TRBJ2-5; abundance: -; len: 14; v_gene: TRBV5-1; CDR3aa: CASSPQGPQETQYF; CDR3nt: TGCGCCAGCAGCCCACAGGGGCCGCAAGAGACCCAGTACTTC
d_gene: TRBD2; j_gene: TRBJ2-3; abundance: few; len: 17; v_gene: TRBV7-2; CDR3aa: CASSSQRGTSGGDTQYF; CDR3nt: TGTGCCAGCAGCTCCCAGAGGGGGACTAGCGGGGGAGATACGCAGTATTTT
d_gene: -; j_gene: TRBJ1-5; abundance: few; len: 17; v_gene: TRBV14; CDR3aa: CASSRKDGRVHGQPQHF; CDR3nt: TGTGCCAGCAGCCGCAAAGACGGCAGGGTCCACGGTCAGCCCCAGCATTTT
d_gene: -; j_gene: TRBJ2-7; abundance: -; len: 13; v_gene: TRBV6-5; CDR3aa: CASSPPDGYEQYF; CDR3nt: TGTGCCAGCAGTCCGCCGGACGGCTACGAGCAGTACTTC
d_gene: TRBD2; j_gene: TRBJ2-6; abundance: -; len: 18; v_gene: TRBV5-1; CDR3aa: CASSARGGLGSGANVLTF; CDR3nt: TGCGCCAGCAGCGCCCGGGGGGGGCTTGGCTCTGGGGCCAACGTCCTGACTTTC
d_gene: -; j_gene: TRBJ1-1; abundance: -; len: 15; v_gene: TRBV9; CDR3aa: CASSGASWGNTEAFF; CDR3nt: TGTGCCAGCAGCGGGGCCTCGTGGGGGAACACTGAAGCTTTCTTT
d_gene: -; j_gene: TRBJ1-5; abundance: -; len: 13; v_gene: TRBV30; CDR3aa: CAWSVRGGQPQHF; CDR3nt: TGTGCCTGGAGTGTCAGGGGTGGTCAGCCCCAGCATTTT
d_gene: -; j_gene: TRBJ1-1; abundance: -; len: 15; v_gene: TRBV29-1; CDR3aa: CSGGGDTDLNTEAFF; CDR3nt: TGCAGCGGGGGGGGAGACACCGACCTGAACACTGAAGCTTTCTTT
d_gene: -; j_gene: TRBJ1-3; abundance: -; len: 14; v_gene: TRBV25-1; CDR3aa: CASSAGQTGNTIYF; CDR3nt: TGTGCCAGCAGTGCGGGACAAACTGGAAACACCATATATTTT
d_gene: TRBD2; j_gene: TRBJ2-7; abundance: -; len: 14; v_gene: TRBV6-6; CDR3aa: CASSPGGPRNEQYF; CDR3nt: TGTGCCAGCAGTCCGGGGGGGCCAAGAAACGAGCAGTACTTC
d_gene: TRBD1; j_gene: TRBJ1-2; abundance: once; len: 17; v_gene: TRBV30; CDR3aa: CAWSDGTGGFLNYGYTF; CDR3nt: TGTGCCTGGAGTGACGGGACAGGGGGATTCCTTAACTATGGCTACACCTTC